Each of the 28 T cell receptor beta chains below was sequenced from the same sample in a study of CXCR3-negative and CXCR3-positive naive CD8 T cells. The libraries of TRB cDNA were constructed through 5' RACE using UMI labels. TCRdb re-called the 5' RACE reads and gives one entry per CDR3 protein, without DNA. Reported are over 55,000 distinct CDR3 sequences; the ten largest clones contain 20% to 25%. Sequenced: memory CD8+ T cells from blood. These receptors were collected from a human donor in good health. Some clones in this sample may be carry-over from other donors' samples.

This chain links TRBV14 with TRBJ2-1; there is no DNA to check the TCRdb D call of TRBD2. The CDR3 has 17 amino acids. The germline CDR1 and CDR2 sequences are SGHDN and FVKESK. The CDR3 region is CASSQDQAAVGENEQFF.

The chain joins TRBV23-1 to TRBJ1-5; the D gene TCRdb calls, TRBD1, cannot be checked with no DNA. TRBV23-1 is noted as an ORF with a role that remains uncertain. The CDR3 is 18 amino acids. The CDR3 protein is CASSQKESDRDQYQPQHF.

CDR3 sequence reads: CASTWGWQGGTGELFF. The chain is built from TRBV7-8 and TRBJ2-2; TCRdb picks TRBD1, but there is no DNA to check that call. Germline loops: CDR1 SGHVS, CDR2 FQNEAQ. There are 16 residues in the CDR3.

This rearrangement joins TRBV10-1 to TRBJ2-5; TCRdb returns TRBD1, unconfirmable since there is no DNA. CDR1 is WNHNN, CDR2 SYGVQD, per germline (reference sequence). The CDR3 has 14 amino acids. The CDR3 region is CASSDDRDWETQYF.

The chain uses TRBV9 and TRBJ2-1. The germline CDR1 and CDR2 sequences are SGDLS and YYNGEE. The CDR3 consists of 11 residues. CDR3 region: CASSEGVEQFF.

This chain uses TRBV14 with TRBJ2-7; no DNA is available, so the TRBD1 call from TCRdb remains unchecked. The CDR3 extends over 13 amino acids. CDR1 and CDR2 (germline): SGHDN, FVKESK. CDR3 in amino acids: CASSLQRDREEYF.

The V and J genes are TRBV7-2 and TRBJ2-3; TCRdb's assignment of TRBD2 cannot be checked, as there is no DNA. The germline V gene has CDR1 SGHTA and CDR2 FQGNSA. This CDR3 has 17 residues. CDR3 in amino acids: CASSLMAGGTHTDTQYF. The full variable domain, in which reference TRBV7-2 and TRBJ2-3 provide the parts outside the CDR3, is GAGVSQSPSNKVTEKGKDVELRCDPISGHTALYWYRQSLGQGLEFLIYFQGNSAPDKSGLPSDRFSAERTGGSVSTLTIQRTQQEDSAVYLCASSLMAGGTHTDTQYFGPGTRLTVL.

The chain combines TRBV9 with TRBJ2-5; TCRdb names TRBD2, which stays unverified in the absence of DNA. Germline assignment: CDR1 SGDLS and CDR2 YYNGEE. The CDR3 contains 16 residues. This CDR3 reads CASSLGLAGDQETQYF.

CDR3 region: CASSSVTSGDDYNEQFF. The chain recombines TRBV28 with TRBJ2-1; checking the TCRdb D call of TRBD2 is not possible without DNA. This CDR3 is built from 17 residues. Germline CDR1 is MDHEN and CDR2 is SYDVKM.

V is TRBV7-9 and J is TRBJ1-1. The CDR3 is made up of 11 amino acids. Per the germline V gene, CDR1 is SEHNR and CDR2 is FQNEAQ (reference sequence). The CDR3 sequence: CASSSDTEAFF.

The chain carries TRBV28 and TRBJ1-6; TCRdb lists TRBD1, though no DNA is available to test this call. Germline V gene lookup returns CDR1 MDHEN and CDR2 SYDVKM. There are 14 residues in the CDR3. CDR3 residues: CASTLGRGRLFLHF.

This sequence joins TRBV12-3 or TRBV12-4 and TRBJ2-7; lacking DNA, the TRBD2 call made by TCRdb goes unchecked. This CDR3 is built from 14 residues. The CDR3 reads CASSPGLNSYEQYF.

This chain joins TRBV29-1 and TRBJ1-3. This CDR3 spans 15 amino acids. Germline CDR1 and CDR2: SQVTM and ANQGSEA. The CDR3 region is CSVGGEVNSGNTIYF.

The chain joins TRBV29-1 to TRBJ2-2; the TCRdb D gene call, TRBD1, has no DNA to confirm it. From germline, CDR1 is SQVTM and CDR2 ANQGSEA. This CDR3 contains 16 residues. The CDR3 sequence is CSVEVQWGKGTGELFF.

The CDR3 sequence is CSASLGQGDRRGAFF. This chain connects TRBV20-1 to TRBJ1-1; TCRdb calls TRBD1, which cannot be checked without DNA. The germline CDR1 and CDR2 sequences are DFQATT and SNEGSKA (reference sequence). CDR3 length equals 15 residues.

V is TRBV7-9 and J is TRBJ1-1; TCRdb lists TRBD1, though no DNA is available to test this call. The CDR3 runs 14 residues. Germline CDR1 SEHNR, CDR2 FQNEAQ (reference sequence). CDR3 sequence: CASSYLTGDTEAFF.

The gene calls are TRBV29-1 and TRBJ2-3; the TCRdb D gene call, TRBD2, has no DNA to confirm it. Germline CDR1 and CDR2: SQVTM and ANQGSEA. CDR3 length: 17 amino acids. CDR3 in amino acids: CSVESLAGAGGTDTQYF.

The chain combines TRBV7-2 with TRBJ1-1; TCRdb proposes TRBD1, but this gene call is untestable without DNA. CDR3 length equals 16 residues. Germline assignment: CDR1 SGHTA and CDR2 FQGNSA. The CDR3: CASSLGSGARNTEAFF.

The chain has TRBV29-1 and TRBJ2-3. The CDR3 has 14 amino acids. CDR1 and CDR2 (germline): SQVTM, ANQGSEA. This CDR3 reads CSVELLKSTDTQYF.

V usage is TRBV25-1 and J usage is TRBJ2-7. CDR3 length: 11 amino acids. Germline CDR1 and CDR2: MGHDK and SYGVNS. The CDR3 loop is CASSPHYEQYF.

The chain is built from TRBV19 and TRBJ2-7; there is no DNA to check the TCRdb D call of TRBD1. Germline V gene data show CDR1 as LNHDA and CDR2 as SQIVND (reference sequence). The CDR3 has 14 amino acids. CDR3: CASSPFRASYEQYF.

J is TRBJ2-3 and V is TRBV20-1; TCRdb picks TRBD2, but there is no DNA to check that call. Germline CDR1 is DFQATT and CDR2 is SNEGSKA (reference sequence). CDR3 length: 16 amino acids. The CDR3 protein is CSARDLAGGATDTQYF.

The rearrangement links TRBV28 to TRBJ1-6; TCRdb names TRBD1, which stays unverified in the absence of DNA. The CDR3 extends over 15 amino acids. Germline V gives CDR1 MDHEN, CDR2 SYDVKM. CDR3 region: CASSSGQGDNSPLHF.

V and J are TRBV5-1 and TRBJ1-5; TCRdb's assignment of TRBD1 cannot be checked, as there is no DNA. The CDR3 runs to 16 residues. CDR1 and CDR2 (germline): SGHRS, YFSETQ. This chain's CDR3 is CASRRPGQTTDQPQHF.

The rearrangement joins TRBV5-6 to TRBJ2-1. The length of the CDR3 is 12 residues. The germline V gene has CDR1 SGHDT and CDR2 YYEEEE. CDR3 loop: CASSLVYNEQFF.

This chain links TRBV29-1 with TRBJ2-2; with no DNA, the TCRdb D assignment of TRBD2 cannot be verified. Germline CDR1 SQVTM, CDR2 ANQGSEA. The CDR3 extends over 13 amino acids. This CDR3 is CSVGRGDTGELFF.

CDR3 in amino acids: CASSDRAGNQPQHF. The chain links TRBV2 to TRBJ1-5; lacking DNA, the TRBD1 call made by TCRdb goes unchecked. CDR3 length: 14 amino acids. The V gene's germline CDR1 is SNHLY and CDR2 FYNNEI.

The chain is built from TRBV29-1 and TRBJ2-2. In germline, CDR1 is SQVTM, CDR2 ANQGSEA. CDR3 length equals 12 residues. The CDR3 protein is CSVVADTGELFF.